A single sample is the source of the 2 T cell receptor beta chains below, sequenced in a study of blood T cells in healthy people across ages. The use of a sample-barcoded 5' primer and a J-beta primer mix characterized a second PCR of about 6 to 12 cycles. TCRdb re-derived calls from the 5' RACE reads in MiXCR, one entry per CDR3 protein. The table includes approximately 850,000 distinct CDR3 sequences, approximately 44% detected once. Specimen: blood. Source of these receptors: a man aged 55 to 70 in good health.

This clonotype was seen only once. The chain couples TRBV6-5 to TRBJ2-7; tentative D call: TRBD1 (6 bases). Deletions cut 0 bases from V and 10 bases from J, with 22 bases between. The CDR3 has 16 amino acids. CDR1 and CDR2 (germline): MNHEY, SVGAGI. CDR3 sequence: CASSYSRDTIPGDQYF. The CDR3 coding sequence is TGTGCCAGCAGTTACTCACGGGACACCATCCCCGGGGACCAGTACTTC.

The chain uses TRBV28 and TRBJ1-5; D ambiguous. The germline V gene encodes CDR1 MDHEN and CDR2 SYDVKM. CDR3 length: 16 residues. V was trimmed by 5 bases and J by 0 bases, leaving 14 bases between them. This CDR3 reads CASSPVVQYSNQPQHF. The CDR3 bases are TGTGCCAGCAGTCCTGTTGTGCAATATAGCAATCAGCCCCAGCATTTT.